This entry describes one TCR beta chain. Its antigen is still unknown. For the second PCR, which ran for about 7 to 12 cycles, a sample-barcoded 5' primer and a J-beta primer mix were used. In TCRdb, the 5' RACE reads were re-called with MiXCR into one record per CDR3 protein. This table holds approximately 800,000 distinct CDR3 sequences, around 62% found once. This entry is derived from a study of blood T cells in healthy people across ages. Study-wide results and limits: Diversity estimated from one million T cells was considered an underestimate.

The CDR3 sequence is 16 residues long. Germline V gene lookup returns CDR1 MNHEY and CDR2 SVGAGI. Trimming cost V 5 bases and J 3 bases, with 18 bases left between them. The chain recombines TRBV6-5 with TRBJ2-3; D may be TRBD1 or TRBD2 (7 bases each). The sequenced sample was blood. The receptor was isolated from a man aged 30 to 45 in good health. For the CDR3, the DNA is TGTGCCAGCAGTCCCCAGGGGGGGTACATAACAGATACGCAGTATTTT. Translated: CASSPQGGYITDTQYF.